This TCR beta chain was recorded in a study of T cells in Graves' hyperthyroidism and ophthalmopathy. The diagnostic basis comprised clinical symptoms, serum thyroxine and TRAb, thyroid ultrasound and orbital computed tomography. Germline V CDR1 and CDR2: MDHEN, SYDVKM. This CDR3 has 16 amino acids. V lost 5 bases to trimming and J lost 2 bases, with 16 bases between them. This clonotype appeared a few times. Amplified regions were TCR beta CDR3 sequences from RNA transcripts. An initial round of RT-PCR targeting the TCR CDR3 relied on the HTBI primer set. TCRdb called the multiplex PCR reads again in MiXCR, with one record for every CDR3 protein. The sample lists about 530,000 distinct CDR3 sequences, roughly a sixth occurring once.

Sequencing was carried out using blood. The chain couples TRBV28 to TRBJ1-3; D may be TRBD1 (5 bases). This receptor was identified in a woman between 18 and 29 years old with Graves' ophthalmopathy. The CDR3 spells CASSTGDSHPGNTIYF. CDR3 bases: TGTGCCAGCAGTACGGGGGACTCCCACCCTGGAAACACCATATATTTT. Full variable domain (rest looked up from reference TRBV28 and TRBJ1-3): DVKVTQSSRYLVKRTGEKVFLECVQDMDHENMFWYRQDPGLGLRLIYFSYDVKMKEKGDIPEGYSVSREKKERFSLILESASTNQTSMYLCASSTGDSHPGNTIYFGEGSWLTVV.